The 30 T cell receptor beta chains below were found in one sample sequenced in a study of T-cell memory formation after mild COVID-19. TCRdb ran MiXCR on the 5' RACE reads and lists one entry per CDR3 protein. The sample consists of roughly 610,000 distinct CDR3 sequences, 17% of them appearing once. Source material: PBMCs or a T cell subset sorted from them (not recorded which). The receptors stem from an adult woman who had mild COVID-19 (a few samples of this study predate the infection). Cell type and time point are not known.

This clonotype showed up just a few times. CDR3 amino acids: CASRKLEQGSGNTIYF. The CDR3 DNA reads as TGTGCCAGCAGAAAACTAGAACAGGGCTCTGGAAACACCATATATTTT. The genes are TRBV11-3 and TRBJ1-3, with D possibly TRBD1 on 6 matching bases. The CDR3 consists of 16 residues. CDR1 and CDR2 (germline): SGHNT, YENEEA. Trimming removed 6 bases from V and 0 bases from J, with 15 bases in between. Based on the CDR3 plus reference TRBV11-3 and TRBJ1-3, the full variable domain is EAGVVQSPRYKIIEKKQPVAFWCNPISGHNTLYWYLQNLGQGPELLIRYENEEAVDDSQLPKDRFSAERLKGVDSTLKIQPAELGDSAVYLCASRKLEQGSGNTIYFGEGSWLTVV.

V usage is TRBV12-3 or TRBV12-4 and J usage is TRBJ2-3; the D is unclear. Trimming left V 6 bases short and J 1 base short, with 14 bases between. The CDR3 runs to 15 residues. This CDR3 reads CASRPTDGRTDTQYF. The CDR3 bases are TGTGCCAGCAGACCGACGGACGGACGCACAGATACGCAGTATTTT.

This chain joins TRBV2 and TRBJ1-5; 7 nucleotides line up with TRBD1. The germline gives CDR1 SNHLY, CDR2 FYNNEI. The V segment lost 5 bases and the J segment 7 bases; nucleotides outside the gene matches: 11. The CDR3 consists of 15 residues. Here the CDR3 DNA reads TGTGCCAGCAGTCCGGGACAGTCGGTTAACCAGCCCCAGCATTTT. Protein product: CASSPGQSVNQPQHF.

This clonotype was observed a few times. The chain carries TRBV7-6 and TRBJ2-1; D remains ambiguous. The CDR3 has 16 amino acids. Deletions cut 5 bases from V and 1 base from J, with 15 bases between. Per germline, CDR1 SGHVS and CDR2 FNYEAQ. CDR3 sequence: CASSPEGYLSYNEQFF. CDR3 in DNA: TGTGCCAGCAGCCCTGAAGGGTACCTATCCTACAATGAGCAGTTCTTC.

This clonotype was detected a few times. The chain is built from TRBV7-2 and TRBJ1-2; 9 bases agree with TRBD1. The CDR3 loop spans 14 amino acids. Trimming cost V 4 bases and J 4 bases; bases outside gene matches: 4. Germline CDR1 is SGHTA and CDR2 is FQGNSA. The CDR3 loop reads CASSYGTGIYGYTF. For the CDR3, the DNA is TGTGCCAGCAGCTACGGGACAGGGATCTATGGCTACACCTTC.

Only a few counts were recorded for this clonotype. J is TRBJ1-5 and V is TRBV7-6; 8 positions agree with TRBD1. V was pared by 4 bases and J by 2 bases, with 7 bases of the junction left unmatched. CDR3 length: 16 residues. CDR1 and CDR2 (germline): SGHVS, FNYEAQ. CDR3 in amino acids: CASSSGQGGGNQPQHF. The CDR3 bases are TGTGCCAGCAGCTCAGGACAGGGAGGAGGCAATCAGCCCCAGCATTTT.

The chain couples TRBV20-1 to TRBJ2-7; the D is unclear. The CDR3 extends over 15 amino acids. CDR1 and CDR2 from the germline V gene are DFQATT and SNEGSKA (reference sequence). V gave up 6 bases and J gave up 0 bases, with 18 bases separating them. This chain's CDR3 is CSASPVLPSSYEQYF. The CDR3 region has the DNA TGCAGTGCCTCGCCGGTCCTTCCTAGCTCCTACGAGCAGTACTTC.

On this clonotype: The conserved closing phenylalanine or tryptophan is absent in this CDR3, likely reflecting a read error. The chain recombines TRBV11-3 with TRBJ2-5, with 8 bases fitting TRBD2. In germline, CDR1 is SGHNT, CDR2 YENEEA. The CDR3 has 13 residues. Losses at the gene ends were 5 bases for V and 5 bases for J; bases not matched to a gene: 4. The CDR3, as DNA: TGTGCCAGCAGCCCCGGGACTAGTGAGACCCAGTACTTA. Translating gives CASSPGTSETQYL.

The chain recombines TRBV7-3 with TRBJ2-3; a weak D match, TRBD2 (6 bases). Germline lookup yields CDR1 SGHTA and CDR2 FQGTGA. This CDR3 region has 15 residues. V lost 6 bases and J 0 bases, leaving 13 bases between the germline ends. The CDR3 reads CASRESGFSTDTQYF. The DNA for the CDR3 is TGTGCCAGCAGGGAGAGCGGGTTTAGCACAGATACGCAGTATTTT.

The rearrangement uses TRBV9 and TRBJ2-1; D tentatively reads TRBD1 or TRBD2 (5 bases each). The CDR3 runs to 15 residues. The V end was cut by 4 bases, the J end by 7 bases, with 18 bases between. Germline V CDR1 and CDR2: SGDLS, YYNGEE. CDR3 DNA: TGTGCCAGCAGCTTCCACGGGGCCGCCGTGAATGAGCAGTTCTTC. This gives the protein CASSFHGAAVNEQFF.

This clonotype was detected many times. The chain joins TRBV6-5 to TRBJ2-3, with TRBD2 as a possible D gene (5 bases). This CDR3 has 15 residues. Germline loops: CDR1 MNHEY, CDR2 SVGAGI. The V and J ends lost 2 bases and 4 bases respectively, with 13 bases between them. CDR3 DNA sequence: TGTGCCAGCAGTTACCCCCGGAGCGGCGCAGATACGCAGTATTTT. Amino acids: CASSYPRSGADTQYF.

The chain links TRBV10-3 to TRBJ2-2; 10 nucleotides align to TRBD1. Per germline, CDR1 ENHRY and CDR2 SYGVKD. The V and J ends lost 6 bases and 6 bases, in that order; junction bases with no gene match: 1. The CDR3 consists of 13 residues. DNA for the CDR3: TGTGCCATCAGAGGGACAGGGGCCGGGGAGCTGTTTTTT. Its protein product is CAIRGTGAGELFF.

The chain uses TRBV24-1 and TRBJ2-7; 12 bases match TRBD2. Germline CDR1 and CDR2: KGHDR and SFDVKD. The CDR3 is made up of 16 amino acids. J gave up 4 bases and V 4 bases, and 7 bases lay outside the gene matches. The CDR3 DNA is TGTGCCACCAGTGACCCACTAGCGGGAGGAACGTACGAGCAGTACTTC. Protein: CATSDPLAGGTYEQYF.

This clonotype was seen more than once but under ten times. The J gene is TRBJ1-4, the V gene TRBV6-1, with TRBD1 identical over 8 bases. This CDR3 has 14 residues. Germline-derived CDR1 and CDR2 are MNHNS and SASEGT. After removal of 6 bases from V and 5 bases from J, the junction contained 5 bases not matched to a gene. This chain's CDR3 is CASSLTGANEKLFF. The CDR3 DNA follows: TGTGCCAGCAGCCTGACAGGGGCCAATGAAAAACTGTTTTTT.

This clonotype has only a few counts. As DNA, the CDR3 is TGTGCCAGCAAACCGGGATTCAATGAAAAACTGTTTTTT. Protein sequence: CASKPGFNEKLFF. The rearrangement joins TRBV6-2 or TRBV6-3 to TRBJ1-4; D call uncertain. This CDR3 has 13 residues. V dropped 7 bases and J dropped 5 bases, with 11 bases sitting between them. The germline V gene has CDR1 MNHEY and CDR2 SVGEGT.

This clonotype was seen repeatedly, ten times or more. The V and J genes are TRBV12-3 or TRBV12-4 and TRBJ2-7; 10 bases match TRBD1. This CDR3 spans 12 amino acids. V gave up 8 bases and J gave up 4 bases; unmatched junction bases: 2. The CDR3 spells CASGTGVYEQYF. The CDR3 nucleotides are TGTGCCAGCGGGACAGGGGTATACGAGCAGTACTTC.

There are a few counts of this clonotype. The genes are TRBV20-1 and TRBJ2-3; 9 nucleotides match TRBD2. Germline V CDR1 and CDR2: DFQATT, SNEGSKA (reference sequence). V was pared by 5 bases and J by 5 bases, with 8 bases of the junction left unmatched. This CDR3 has 14 amino acids. This CDR3 is CSASSSGGEDTQYF. The CDR3 bases are TGCAGTGCTTCCAGTAGCGGGGGTGAAGATACGCAGTATTTT.

In this sample, this clonotype turned up a few times. The chain uses TRBV5-1 and TRBJ2-1; 11 bases match TRBD1. The CDR3 sequence is 20 residues long. With 4 bases clipped from V and 2 bases from J, the junction kept 17 bases outside the gene matches. Per the germline V gene, CDR1 is SGHRS and CDR2 is YFSETQ. The CDR3 sequence is CASSATRTGGPSGAYNEQFF. For the CDR3, the DNA is TGCGCCAGCAGCGCGACAAGGACAGGGGGCCCTAGCGGGGCCTACAATGAGCAGTTCTTC.

The chain combines TRBV20-1 with TRBJ2-5; TRBD1 matches 8 bases. Trimming removed 5 bases from V and 5 bases from J; junction bases left unmatched: 7. The CDR3 is made up of 13 amino acids. CDR1 is DFQATT, CDR2 SNEGSKA, per germline (reference sequence). CDR3 region: CSAVGQGGETQYF. CDR3 bases: TGCAGTGCTGTAGGACAGGGCGGGGAGACCCAGTACTTC.

In this sample, this clonotype turned up a few times. The gene calls are TRBV25-1 and TRBJ1-3; D is ambiguous. Germline V gene sequence: CDR1 MGHDK, CDR2 SYGVNS. This CDR3 is built from 15 residues. V shed 2 bases and J shed 0 bases, with 8 bases lying between them. CDR3 sequence: CASSEPLSSGNTIYF. The CDR3 DNA reads TGTGCCAGCAGTGAACCGCTCAGCTCTGGAAACACCATATATTTT.

This clonotype was counted only a few times. The junction departs from germline at one end; a sequencing error may be responsible. V is TRBV4-1 and J is TRBJ2-5, with 11 bases that match TRBD2. This CDR3 region has 15 residues. Germline CDR1 MGHRA, CDR2 YSYEKL. The CDR3 region has the DNA TGCGCCAGCAGCCAAGAACTAGCGGGGGCAGAGAGCCAGTACTTC. It specifies CASSQELAGAESQYF.

This clonotype was counted ten times or more. The V and J genes are TRBV9 and TRBJ2-7, with D possibly being TRBD2 (5 bases). V was pared by 0 bases and J by 5 bases, with 12 bases between. Germline assignment: CDR1 SGDLS and CDR2 YYNGEE. The CDR3 sequence is 14 residues long. In DNA, the CDR3 is TGTGCCAGCAGCGTAGGAGGGCTTGGCAACGAGCAGTACTTC. Protein: CASSVGGLGNEQYF.

The rearrangement joins TRBV15 to TRBJ2-5; maybe TRBD2 (6 bases). The ends were cut back, 3 bases at V and 5 bases at J, with 10 bases in the middle. The germline CDR1 and CDR2 sequences are LNHNV and YYDKDF (reference sequence). This CDR3 comprises 13 residues. CDR3 protein: CATSSREWETQYF. CDR3 nucleotides: TGTGCCACCAGCAGCCGGGAGTGGGAGACCCAGTACTTC.

The V call is TRBV9, the J call TRBJ2-5, with D hard to call. V lost 0 bases to trimming and J lost 5 bases, with 11 bases between them. This CDR3 comprises 14 residues. Looked up from germline, CDR1 is SGDLS and CDR2 is YYNGEE. The DNA of the CDR3 is TGTGCCAGCAGCGTAGAGGCAGGTTGGGAGACCCAGTACTTC. It translates to CASSVEAGWETQYF.

The chain links TRBV29-1 to TRBJ2-1; TRBD2 agrees at 14 bases. The CDR3 is made up of 14 amino acids. V lost 7 bases, J lost 7 bases, and 6 bases stayed unmatched. Germline assignment: CDR1 SQVTM and CDR2 ANQGSEA. This CDR3 is CSALTSGGVNEQFF. The CDR3 DNA follows: TGCAGCGCCCTGACTAGCGGGGGGGTGAATGAGCAGTTCTTC.

The chain joins TRBV12-3 or TRBV12-4 to TRBJ1-1, with 7 nucleotides matching TRBD1. With V trimmed by 5 bases and J by 0 bases, 9 bases remained unmatched. The CDR3 runs to 16 residues. The CDR3 DNA reads as TGTGCCAGCAGTCCGGGACAGAATAGGATGAACACTGAAGCTTTCTTT. It is translated as CASSPGQNRMNTEAFF.

This chain joins TRBV18 and TRBJ2-3; no firm D call. V dropped 3 bases and J dropped 6 bases, with 10 bases sitting between them. Germline V lookup: CDR1 KGHSH, CDR2 LQKENI. This CDR3 region has 13 residues. The chain's CDR3 is CASSPVPSDTQYF. The DNA of the CDR3 is TGTGCCAGCTCACCGGTGCCATCCGATACGCAGTATTTT.

This chain connects TRBV7-9 to TRBJ1-1, with D unresolved. The CDR3 sequence is 12 residues long. V lost 1 base, J lost 8 bases, and 8 bases lay in between. Germline CDR1 is SEHNR and CDR2 is FQNEAQ (reference sequence). CDR3 DNA sequence: TGTGCCAGCAGCTTAGGTATGGGGGAAGCTTTCTTT. Encoded protein: CASSLGMGEAFF.

This clonotype was seen a handful of times. The CDR3 nucleotides are TGCGCCAGCAGCCGGGACGGAGACTCCTACAATGAGCAGTTCTTC. Its protein is CASSRDGDSYNEQFF. This chain links TRBV5-1 with TRBJ2-1; possibly TRBD1 or TRBD2 for D (5 bases each). Germline V CDR1 and CDR2: SGHRS, YFSETQ. V shed 4 bases and J shed 0 bases, with 11 bases lying between them. CDR3 length equals 15 residues.

This clonotype was found a few times. V usage is TRBV28 and J usage is TRBJ1-5; TRBD1 matches 7 bases. Germline lookup yields CDR1 MDHEN and CDR2 SYDVKM. CDR3 length equals 15 residues. After removal of 2 bases from V and 6 bases from J, the junction contained 7 bases not matched to a gene. CDR3 residues: CASSLDHRGGQPQHF. The CDR3 bases are TGTGCCAGCAGTTTAGACCACAGGGGTGGTCAGCCCCAGCATTTT.